This T cell receptor beta chain came from a study of blood T cell repertoires in COVID-19. Study overall: Italy, Spain and the United States were the sources of the convalescent and acute COVID-19 samples. The cDNA or gDNA used as material had been derived from T cells, B-cell-depleted T cells, or PBMCs.

Germline CDR1 MNHEY, CDR2 SVGAGI. The CDR3 loop spans 14 amino acids. Trimming pared 5 bases from V and 3 bases from J, leaving 13 bases between. This clone was counted a few times. Original data processing: Using reference gene primer amplification, nucleated cell counts were estimated. Only in-frame clones appear in the TCRdb table, and some are missing; sequencing was by immunoSEQ multiplex PCR. The V and J calls and clone size are taken from that table; D and trimming were inferred from the DNA. Of about 120,000 clones in the sample, around 79% were seen once. The sequenced sample was peripheral blood. This TCR was recovered from a man in his sixties or seventies with acute or convalescent COVID-19. This chain links TRBV6-5 with TRBJ1-1; the D gene is possibly TRBD1 (6 bases). The CDR3 bases are TGTGCCAGCAGTACTGGGCAGGGGTACACTGAAGCTTTCTTT. This sequence encodes CASSTGQGYTEAFF.